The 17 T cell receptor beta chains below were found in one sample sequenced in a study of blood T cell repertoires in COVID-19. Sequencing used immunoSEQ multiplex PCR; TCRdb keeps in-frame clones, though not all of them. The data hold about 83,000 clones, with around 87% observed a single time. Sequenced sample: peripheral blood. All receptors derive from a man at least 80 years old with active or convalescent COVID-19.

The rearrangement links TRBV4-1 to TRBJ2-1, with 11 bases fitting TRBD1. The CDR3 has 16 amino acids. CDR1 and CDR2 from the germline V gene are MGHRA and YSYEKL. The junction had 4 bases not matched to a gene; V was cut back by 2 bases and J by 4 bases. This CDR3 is CASSQRTGGVYNEQFF. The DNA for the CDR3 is TGCGCCAGCAGCCAACGGACAGGGGGCGTTTACAATGAGCAGTTCTTC.

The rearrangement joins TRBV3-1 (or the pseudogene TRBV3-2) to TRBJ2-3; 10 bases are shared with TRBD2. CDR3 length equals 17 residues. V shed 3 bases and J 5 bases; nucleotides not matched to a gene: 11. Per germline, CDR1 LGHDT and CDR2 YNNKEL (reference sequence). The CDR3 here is CASSHGALAGAGDTQYF. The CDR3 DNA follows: TGTGCCAGCAGCCATGGCGCTCTAGCGGGAGCAGGAGATACGCAGTATTTT.

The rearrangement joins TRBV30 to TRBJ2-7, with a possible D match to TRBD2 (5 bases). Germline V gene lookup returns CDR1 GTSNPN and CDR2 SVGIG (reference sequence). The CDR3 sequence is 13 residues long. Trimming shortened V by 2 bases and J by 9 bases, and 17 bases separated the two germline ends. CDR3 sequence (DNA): TGTGCCTGGAGTAATACGGGGTCCTCGGGGCAGTACGTC. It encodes CAWSNTGSSGQYV.

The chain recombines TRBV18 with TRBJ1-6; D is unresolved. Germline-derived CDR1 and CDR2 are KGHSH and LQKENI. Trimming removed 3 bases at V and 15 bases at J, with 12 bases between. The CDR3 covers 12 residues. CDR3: CASSPDITVLHF. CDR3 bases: TGTGCCAGCTCACCCGACATAACCGTCCTCCACTTT.

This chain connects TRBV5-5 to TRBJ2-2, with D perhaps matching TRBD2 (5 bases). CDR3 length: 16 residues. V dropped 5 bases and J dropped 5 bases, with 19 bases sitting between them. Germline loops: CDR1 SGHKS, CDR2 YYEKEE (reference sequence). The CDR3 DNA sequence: TGTGCCAGCAGTGTTAGCGCCTCCCCGGGTACCGGGGAGCTGTTTTTT. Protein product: CASSVSASPGTGELFF.

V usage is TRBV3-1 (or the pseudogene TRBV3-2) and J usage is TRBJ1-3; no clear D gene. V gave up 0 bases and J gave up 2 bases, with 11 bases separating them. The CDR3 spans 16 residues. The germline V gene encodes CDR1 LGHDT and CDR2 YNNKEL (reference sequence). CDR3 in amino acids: CASSQDLASPGNTIYF. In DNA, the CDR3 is TGTGCCAGCAGCCAAGATTTGGCCTCCCCTGGAAACACCATATATTTT.

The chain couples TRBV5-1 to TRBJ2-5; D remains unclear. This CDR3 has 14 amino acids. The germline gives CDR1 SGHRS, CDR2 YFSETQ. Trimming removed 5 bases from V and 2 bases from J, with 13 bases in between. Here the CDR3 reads CASSVTPAQETQYF. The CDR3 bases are TGCGCCAGCAGTGTTACTCCAGCGCAAGAGACCCAGTACTTC.

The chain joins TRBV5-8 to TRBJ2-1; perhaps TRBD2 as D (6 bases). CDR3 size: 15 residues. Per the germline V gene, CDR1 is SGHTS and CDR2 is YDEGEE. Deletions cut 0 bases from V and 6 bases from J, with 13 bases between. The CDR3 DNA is TGTGCCAGCAGCTTGGGCGGGACCCCGCTCAATGAGCAGTTCTTC. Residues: CASSLGGTPLNEQFF.

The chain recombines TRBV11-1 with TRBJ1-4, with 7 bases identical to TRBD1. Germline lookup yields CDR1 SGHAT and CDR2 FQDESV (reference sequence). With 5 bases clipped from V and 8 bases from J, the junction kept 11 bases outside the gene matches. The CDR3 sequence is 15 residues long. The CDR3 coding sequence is TGTGCCAGCAGCGATAACAGGGGTGCGGAGGAAAAACTGTTTTTT. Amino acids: CASSDNRGAEEKLFF.

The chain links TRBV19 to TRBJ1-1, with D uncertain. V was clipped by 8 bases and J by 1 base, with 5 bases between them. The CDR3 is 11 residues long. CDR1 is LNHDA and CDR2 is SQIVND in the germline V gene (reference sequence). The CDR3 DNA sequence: TGTGCCAGTGAGGAGAACACTGAAGCTTTCTTT. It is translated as CASEENTEAFF.

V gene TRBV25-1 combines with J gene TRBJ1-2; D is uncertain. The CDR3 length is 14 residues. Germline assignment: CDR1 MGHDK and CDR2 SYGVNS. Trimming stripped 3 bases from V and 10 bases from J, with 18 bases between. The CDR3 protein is CASSDRPGFDDYTF. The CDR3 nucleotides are TGTGCCAGCAGTGACCGGCCAGGCTTCGACGACTACACCTTC.

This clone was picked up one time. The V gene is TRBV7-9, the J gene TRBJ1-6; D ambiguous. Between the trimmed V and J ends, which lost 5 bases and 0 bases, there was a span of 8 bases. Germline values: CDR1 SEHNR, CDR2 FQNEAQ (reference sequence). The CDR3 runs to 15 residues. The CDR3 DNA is TGTGCCAGCAGCCATGCGGGCTCCTATAATTCACCCCTCCACTTT. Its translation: CASSHAGSYNSPLHF.

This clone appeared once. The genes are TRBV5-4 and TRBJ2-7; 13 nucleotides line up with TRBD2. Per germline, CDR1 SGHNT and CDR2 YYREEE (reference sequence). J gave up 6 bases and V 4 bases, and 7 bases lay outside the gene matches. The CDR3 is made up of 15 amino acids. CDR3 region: CASSPGTSGVGEQYV. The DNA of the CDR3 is TGTGCCAGCAGCCCCGGGACTAGCGGGGTCGGCGAGCAGTACGTC.

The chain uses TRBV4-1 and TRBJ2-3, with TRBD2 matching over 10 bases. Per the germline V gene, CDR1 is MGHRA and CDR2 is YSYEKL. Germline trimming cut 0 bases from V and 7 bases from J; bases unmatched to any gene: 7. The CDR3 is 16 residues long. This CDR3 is CASSQELLAGVNTQYF. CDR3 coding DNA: TGCGCCAGCAGCCAAGAACTCCTAGCGGGGGTGAATACGCAGTATTTT.

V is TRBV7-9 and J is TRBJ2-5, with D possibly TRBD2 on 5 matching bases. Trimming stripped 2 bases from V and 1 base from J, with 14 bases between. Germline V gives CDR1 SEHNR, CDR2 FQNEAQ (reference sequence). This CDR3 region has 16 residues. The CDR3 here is CASSLRWERAQETQYF. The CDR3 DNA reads TGTGCCAGCAGCTTAAGGTGGGAGAGAGCCCAAGAGACCCAGTACTTC.

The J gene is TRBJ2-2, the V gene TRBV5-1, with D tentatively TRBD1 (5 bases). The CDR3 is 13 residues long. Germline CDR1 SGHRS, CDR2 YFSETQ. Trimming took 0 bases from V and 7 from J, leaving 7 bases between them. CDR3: CASSLEGDGELFF. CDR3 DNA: TGCGCCAGCAGCTTGGAAGGGGACGGGGAGCTGTTTTTT. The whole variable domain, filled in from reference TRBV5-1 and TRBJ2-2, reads KAGVTQTPRYLIKTRGQQVTLSCSPISGHRSVSWYQQTPGQGLQFLFEYFSETQRNKGNFPGRFSGRQFSNSRSEMNVSTLELGDSALYLCASSLEGDGELFFGEGSRLTVL.

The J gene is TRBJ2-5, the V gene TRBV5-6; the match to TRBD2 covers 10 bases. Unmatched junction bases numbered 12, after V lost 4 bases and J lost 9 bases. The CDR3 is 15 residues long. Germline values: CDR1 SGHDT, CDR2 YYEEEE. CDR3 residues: CASSPQARTSGAQYF. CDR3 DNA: TGTGCCAGCAGCCCACAGGCACGGACTAGCGGCGCCCAGTACTTC. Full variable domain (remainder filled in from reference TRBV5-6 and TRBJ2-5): DAGVTQSPTHLIKTRGQQVTLRCSPKSGHDTVSWYQQALGQGPQFIFQYYEEEERQRGNFPDRFSGHQFPNYSSELNVNALLLGDSALYLCASSPQARTSGAQYFGPGTRLLVL.